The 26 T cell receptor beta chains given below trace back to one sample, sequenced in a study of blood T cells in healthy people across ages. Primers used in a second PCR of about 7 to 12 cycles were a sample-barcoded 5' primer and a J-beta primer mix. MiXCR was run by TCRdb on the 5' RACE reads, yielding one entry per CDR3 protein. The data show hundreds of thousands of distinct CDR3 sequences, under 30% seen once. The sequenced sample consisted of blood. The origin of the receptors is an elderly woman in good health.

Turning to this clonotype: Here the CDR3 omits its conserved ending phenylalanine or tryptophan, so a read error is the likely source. The CDR3 bases are TGTGCCAGCAGTGGGCGGGGAGCTAGCACAGATACGCAGTATTTG. Encoded protein: CASSGRGASTDTQYL. This chain links TRBV2 with TRBJ2-3; the D gene is possibly TRBD2 (6 bases). The CDR3 sequence is 15 residues long. Per germline, CDR1 SNHLY and CDR2 FYNNEI. V was trimmed by 4 bases and J by 0 bases, leaving 11 bases between them.

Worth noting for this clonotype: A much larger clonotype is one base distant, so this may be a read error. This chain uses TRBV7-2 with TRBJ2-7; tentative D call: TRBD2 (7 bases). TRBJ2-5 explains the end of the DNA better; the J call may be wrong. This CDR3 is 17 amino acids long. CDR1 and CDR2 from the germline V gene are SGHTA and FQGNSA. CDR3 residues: CASSIASTGGPIMTQYF. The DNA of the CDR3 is TGTGCCAGCAGCATAGCCTCTACGGGGGGCCCGATCATGACCCAGTACTTC.

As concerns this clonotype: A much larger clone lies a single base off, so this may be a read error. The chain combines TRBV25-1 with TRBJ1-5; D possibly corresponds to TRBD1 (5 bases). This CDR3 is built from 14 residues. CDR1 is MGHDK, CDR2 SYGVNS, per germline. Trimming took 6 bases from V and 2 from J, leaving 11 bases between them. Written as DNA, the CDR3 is TGTGCCAGCAGCGCACAGGCGGGCAATCAGCCCCAGCATTTT. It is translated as CASSAQAGNQPQHF.

The CDR3 sequence is CASSQSGYNTGELFF. CDR3 DNA sequence: TGTGCCAGCAGCCAATCCGGGTACAACACCGGGGAGCTGTTTTTT. The J gene is TRBJ2-2, the V gene TRBV3-1; D is unresolved. The CDR3 is 15 residues long. The germline V gene has CDR1 LGHDT and CDR2 YNNKEL (reference sequence). The ends were cut back, 2 bases at V and 2 bases at J, with 9 bases in the middle.

DNA for the CDR3: TGTGCCAGCAGACGACAGGGAGTGGCAGGAGATACGCAGTATTTT. Its translation: CASRRQGVAGDTQYF. V and J are TRBV12-3 or TRBV12-4 and TRBJ2-3; 7 bases are a match to TRBD1. The V and J ends lost 6 bases and 5 bases, in that order; junction bases with no gene match: 11. This CDR3 has 15 amino acids.

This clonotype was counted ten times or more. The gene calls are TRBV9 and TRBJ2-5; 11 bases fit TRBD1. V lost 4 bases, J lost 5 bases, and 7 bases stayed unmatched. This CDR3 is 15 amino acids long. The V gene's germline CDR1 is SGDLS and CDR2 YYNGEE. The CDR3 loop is CASSTPGTGGETQYF. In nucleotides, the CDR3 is TGTGCCAGCAGCACCCCCGGGACAGGGGGGGAGACCCAGTACTTC.

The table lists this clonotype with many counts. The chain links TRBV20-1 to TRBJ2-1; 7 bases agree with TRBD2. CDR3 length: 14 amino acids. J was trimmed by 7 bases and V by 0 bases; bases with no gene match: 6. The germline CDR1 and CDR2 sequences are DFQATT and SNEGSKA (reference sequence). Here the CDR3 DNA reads TGCAGTGCTAGAGACAGGGTCGGGAGGAATGAGCAGTTCTTC. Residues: CSARDRVGRNEQFF.

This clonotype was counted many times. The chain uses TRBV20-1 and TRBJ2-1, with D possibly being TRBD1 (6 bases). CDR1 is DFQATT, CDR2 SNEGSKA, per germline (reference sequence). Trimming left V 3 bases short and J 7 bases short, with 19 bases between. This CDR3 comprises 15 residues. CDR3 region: CSARPDSYYSNEQFF. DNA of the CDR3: TGCAGTGCTAGGCCGGACAGTTACTATTCAAATGAGCAGTTCTTC.

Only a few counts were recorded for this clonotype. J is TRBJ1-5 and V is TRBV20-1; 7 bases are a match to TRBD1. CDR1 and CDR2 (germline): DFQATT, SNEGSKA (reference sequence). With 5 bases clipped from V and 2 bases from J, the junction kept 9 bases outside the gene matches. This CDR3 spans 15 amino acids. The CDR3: CSAPSPTGGNQPQHF. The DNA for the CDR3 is TGCAGTGCTCCCTCCCCCACAGGGGGCAATCAGCCCCAGCATTTT.

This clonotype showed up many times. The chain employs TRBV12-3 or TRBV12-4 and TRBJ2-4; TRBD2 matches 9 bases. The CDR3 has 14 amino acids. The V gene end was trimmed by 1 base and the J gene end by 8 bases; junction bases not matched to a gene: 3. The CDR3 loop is CASSLGGGVDIQYF. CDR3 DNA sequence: TGTGCCAGCAGTTTAGGCGGGGGGGTTGACATTCAGTACTTC.

The DNA for the CDR3 is TGTGCCAGCAGCCCCCGGGACAGACAGCAAGAGACCCAGTACTTC. As protein: CASSPRDRQQETQYF. The V and J genes are TRBV7-3 and TRBJ2-4; 7 bases line up with TRBD1. The J call could be wrong; TRBJ2-5 is a better fit for the DNA end. Looked up from germline, CDR1 is SGHTA and CDR2 is FQGTGA. The CDR3 is 15 amino acids.

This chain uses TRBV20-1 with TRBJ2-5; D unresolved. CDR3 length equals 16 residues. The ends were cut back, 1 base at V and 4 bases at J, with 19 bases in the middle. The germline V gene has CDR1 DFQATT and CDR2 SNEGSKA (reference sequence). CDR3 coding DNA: TGCAGTGCTAGAGGTAGAAAAGACACCAATCCAGAGACCCAGTACTTC. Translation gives CSARGRKDTNPETQYF.

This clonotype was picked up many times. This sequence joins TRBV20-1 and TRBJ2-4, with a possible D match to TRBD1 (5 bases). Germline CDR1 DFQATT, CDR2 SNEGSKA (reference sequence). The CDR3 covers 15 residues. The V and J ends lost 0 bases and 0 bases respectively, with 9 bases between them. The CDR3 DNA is TGCAGTGCTAGAGATCCGACAGTAGCCAAAAACATTCAGTACTTC. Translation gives CSARDPTVAKNIQYF.

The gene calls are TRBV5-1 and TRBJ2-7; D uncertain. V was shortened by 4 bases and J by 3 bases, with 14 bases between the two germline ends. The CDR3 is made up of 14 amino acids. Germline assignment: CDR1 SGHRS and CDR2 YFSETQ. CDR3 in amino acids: CASSLDGAFYEQYF. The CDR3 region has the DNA TGCGCCAGCAGCCTGGACGGAGCTTTCTACGAGCAGTACTTC.

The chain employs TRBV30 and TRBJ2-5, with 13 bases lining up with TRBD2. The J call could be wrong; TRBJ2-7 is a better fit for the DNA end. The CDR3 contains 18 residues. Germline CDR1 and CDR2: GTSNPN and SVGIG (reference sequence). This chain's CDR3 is CAWNRLLAGGPTDYEQYF. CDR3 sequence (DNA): TGTGCCTGGAATCGCTTACTAGCGGGGGGGCCAACTGACTACGAGCAGTACTTC.

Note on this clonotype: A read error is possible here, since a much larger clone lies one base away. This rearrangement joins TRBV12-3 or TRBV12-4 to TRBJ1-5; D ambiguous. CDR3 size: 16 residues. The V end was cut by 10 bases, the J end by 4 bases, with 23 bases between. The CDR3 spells CANKQIGTSSNQPQHF. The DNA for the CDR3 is TGTGCCAACAAGCAGATCGGCACTAGCTCAAATCAGCCCCAGCATTTT.

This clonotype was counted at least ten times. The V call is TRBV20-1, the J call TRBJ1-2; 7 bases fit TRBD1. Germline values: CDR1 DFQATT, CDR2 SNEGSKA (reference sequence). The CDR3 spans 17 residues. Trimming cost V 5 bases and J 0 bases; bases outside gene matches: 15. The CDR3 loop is CSARRAGRGFSNYGYTF. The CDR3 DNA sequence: TGCAGTGCTCGTAGGGCGGGCAGGGGGTTTTCTAACTATGGCTACACCTTC.

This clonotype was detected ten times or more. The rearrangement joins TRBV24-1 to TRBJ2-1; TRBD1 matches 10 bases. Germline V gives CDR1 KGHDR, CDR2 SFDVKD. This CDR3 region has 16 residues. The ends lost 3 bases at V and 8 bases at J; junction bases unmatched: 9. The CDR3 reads CATSDGRDRGRDEQFF. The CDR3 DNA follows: TGTGCCACCAGTGATGGACGGGACAGGGGTAGGGATGAGCAGTTCTTC.

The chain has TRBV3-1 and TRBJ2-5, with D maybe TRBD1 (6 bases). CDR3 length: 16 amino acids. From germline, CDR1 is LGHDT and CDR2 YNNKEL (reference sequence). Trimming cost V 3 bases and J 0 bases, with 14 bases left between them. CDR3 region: CASSQSIRTDQETQYF. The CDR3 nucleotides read TGTGCCAGCAGCCAGAGTATACGGACAGACCAAGAGACCCAGTACTTC.

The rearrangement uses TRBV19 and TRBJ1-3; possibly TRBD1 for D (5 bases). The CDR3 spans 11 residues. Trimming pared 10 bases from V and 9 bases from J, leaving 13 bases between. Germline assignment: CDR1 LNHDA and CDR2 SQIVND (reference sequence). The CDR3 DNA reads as TGTGCCACAAAAAGGGGCAGCACCATATATTTT. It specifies CATKRGSTIYF.

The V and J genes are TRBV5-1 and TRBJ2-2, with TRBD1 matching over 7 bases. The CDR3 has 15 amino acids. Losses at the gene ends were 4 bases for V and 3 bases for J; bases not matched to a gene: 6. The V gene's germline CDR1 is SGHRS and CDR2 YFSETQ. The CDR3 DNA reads TGCGCCAGCAGCGTACAGGGGTTGGACACCGGGGAGCTGTTTTTT. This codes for CASSVQGLDTGELFF.

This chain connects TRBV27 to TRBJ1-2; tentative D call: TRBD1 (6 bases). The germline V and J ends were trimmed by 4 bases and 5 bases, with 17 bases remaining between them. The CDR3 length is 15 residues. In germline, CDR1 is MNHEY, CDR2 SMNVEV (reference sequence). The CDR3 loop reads CASSSEQGRTYGYTF. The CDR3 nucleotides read TGTGCCAGCAGTTCCGAACAGGGTAGGACTTATGGCTACACCTTC.

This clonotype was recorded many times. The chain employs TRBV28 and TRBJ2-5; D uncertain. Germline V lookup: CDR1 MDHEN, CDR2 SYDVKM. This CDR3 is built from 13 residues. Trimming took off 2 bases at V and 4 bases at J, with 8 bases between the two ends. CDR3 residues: CASSLGQIETQYF. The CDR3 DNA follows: TGTGCCAGCAGTTTAGGTCAGATAGAGACCCAGTACTTC.

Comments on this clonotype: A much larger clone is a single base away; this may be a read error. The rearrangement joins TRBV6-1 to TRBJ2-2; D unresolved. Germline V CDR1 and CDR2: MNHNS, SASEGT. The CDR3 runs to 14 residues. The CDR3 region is CAGSEMWSTGELFF. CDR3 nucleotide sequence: TGTGCCGGCAGTGAAATGTGGAGCACCGGGGAGCTGTTTTTT.

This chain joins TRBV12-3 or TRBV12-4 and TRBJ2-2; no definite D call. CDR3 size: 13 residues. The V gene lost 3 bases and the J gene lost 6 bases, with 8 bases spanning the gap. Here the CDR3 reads CASSLGNAGELFF. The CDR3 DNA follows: TGTGCCAGCAGTTTGGGCAATGCCGGGGAGCTGTTTTTT.

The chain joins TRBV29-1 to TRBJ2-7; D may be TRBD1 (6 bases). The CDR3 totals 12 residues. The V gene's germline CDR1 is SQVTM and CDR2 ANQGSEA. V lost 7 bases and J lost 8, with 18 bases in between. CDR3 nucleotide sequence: TGCAGCGGACGGACAGCCTCCCTACAGCAGTACTTC. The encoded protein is CSGRTASLQQYF.